What follows are 9 T cell receptor beta chains derived from one specimen sequenced in a study of blood T cell repertoires in COVID-19. Some clones are missing from TCRdb's copy, which holds only in-frame ones; the method was immunoSEQ multiplex PCR. Among approximately 260,000 clones listed, roughly four fifths were seen once. Sequenced sample: PBMCs or T cells enriched from blood (not recorded which). The receptor source for this set is a man aged 45-65 years who had recovered from COVID-19.

The chain is built from TRBV3-1 (or the pseudogene TRBV3-2) and TRBJ1-2; tentative D call: TRBD1 (6 bases). CDR3 size: 14 residues. Trimming cost V 1 base and J 5 bases, with 11 bases left between them. Per the germline V gene, CDR1 is LGHDT and CDR2 is YNNKEL (reference sequence). The CDR3, as DNA: TGTGCCAGCAGCCAAGTAAGGGGGTATTATGGCTACACCTTC. Translating gives CASSQVRGYYGYTF.

The sample holds a few counts of this clone. The chain recombines TRBV6-2 or TRBV6-3 with TRBJ2-2; 12 bases line up with TRBD2. With V trimmed by 0 bases and J by 9 bases, 8 bases remained unmatched. The germline V gene has CDR1 MNHEY and CDR2 SVGEGT. CDR3 length: 17 amino acids. The CDR3 region has the DNA TGTGCCAGCAGTTACTCGAGCCTAGCGGGAGGGCCTAGGGAGCTGTTTTTT. Translation: CASSYSSLAGGPRELFF.

V and J are TRBV28 and TRBJ2-1; 9 nucleotides match TRBD1. The germline CDR1 and CDR2 sequences are MDHEN and SYDVKM. There are 19 residues in the CDR3. Losses at the gene ends were 2 bases for V and 13 bases for J; bases not matched to a gene: 24. The CDR3: CASSLRPLWTGDYRSNQFF. CDR3 sequence (DNA): TGTGCCAGCAGTTTACGCCCCTTATGGACAGGGGATTATCGAAGCAACCAGTTCTTC.

This chain links TRBV30 with TRBJ2-3, with 8 positions matching TRBD2. This CDR3 has 15 amino acids. Trimming at V came to 0 bases and at J to 7 bases, leaving 9 bases not matched to a gene. Germline V gene lookup returns CDR1 GTSNPN and CDR2 SVGIG (reference sequence). The CDR3 DNA sequence: TGTGCCTGGAGTGTAACGGGGGGGCTCGGTTATACGCAGTATTTT. This gives the protein CAWSVTGGLGYTQYF.

This clone was observed a handful of times. Being one base from a much bigger clone, this may be a read error. Additional DNA sequences in this sample encode the identical CDR3. This chain connects TRBV11-2 to TRBJ1-1, with TRBD1 as a possible D gene (5 bases). This CDR3 comprises 13 residues. Trimming removed 3 bases at V and 2 bases at J, with 7 bases between. CDR1 SGHAT and CDR2 FQNNGV come from the germline V gene. The CDR3 region is CASSFQGNTEAFF. The CDR3 DNA reads as TGTGCCAGCAGCTTTCAGGGTAACACTGAAGCTTTCTTT.

This clone was detected a few times. This chain connects TRBV7-3 to TRBJ2-1, with TRBD2 matching over 12 bases. Germline values: CDR1 SGHTA, CDR2 FQGTGA. V was clipped by 1 base and J by 0 bases; unmatched bases: 10. The CDR3 spans 20 residues. Written as DNA, the CDR3 is TGTGCCAGCAGCTTAAGACCGGGACTAGCGGGCGCAAGCTCCTACAATGAGCAGTTCTTC. As protein: CASSLRPGLAGASSYNEQFF.

This clone was seen a handful of times. The gene calls are TRBV28 and TRBJ1-2; weak D call: TRBD1 (5 bases). CDR1 and CDR2 (germline): MDHEN, SYDVKM. CDR3 length equals 14 residues. V was pared by 6 bases and J by 4 bases, with 15 bases between. CDR3 nucleotide sequence: TGTGCCAGCAGGCTAGGGGATTTTGGCTATGGCTACACCTTC. As protein: CASRLGDFGYGYTF.

The chain recombines TRBV12-3 or TRBV12-4 with TRBJ1-1; a weak D match, TRBD1 (6 bases). The CDR3 is 11 residues long. The V and J ends lost 6 bases and 7 bases respectively, with 9 bases between them. Here the CDR3 reads CASSQGHEAFF. CDR3 DNA: TGTGCCAGCAGCCAGGGACATGAAGCTTTCTTT.

V is TRBV28 and J is TRBJ1-2, with D maybe TRBD1 (6 bases). CDR1 and CDR2 (germline): MDHEN, SYDVKM. The CDR3 has 16 amino acids. With 6 bases removed from V and 4 bases from J, the gap between germline ends came to 21 bases. CDR3 residues: CASRQVFRGAIYGYTF. CDR3 coding DNA: TGTGCCAGCAGGCAAGTTTTTCGGGGGGCCATCTATGGCTACACCTTC.